The 7 T cell receptor beta chains in this list originate from one sample, sequenced in a study of blood T cell repertoires in COVID-19. Sequencing was performed with immunoSEQ multiplex PCR; in TCRdb, only in-frame clones are kept and a portion is missing. The profile shows roughly 30,000 clones, around 90% of them singletons. Sequenced sample: peripheral blood. Source of these receptors: a man between 65 and 79 years old with acute or convalescent COVID-19.

This clone was seen more than once but under ten times. A junction end diverges from the germline sequence, so it may reflect a read error. V gene TRBV7-6 combines with J gene TRBJ2-2; D not certain. This CDR3 has 14 amino acids. Germline values: CDR1 SGHVS, CDR2 FNYEAQ. CDR3 sequence reads: CASSLDRYTGELFF. The CDR3 DNA reads as TGTGCCAGCAGTTTAGATCGTTACACCGGGGAGCTGTTTTTT. The whole variable domain, remainder taken from reference TRBV7-6 and TRBJ2-2, is GAGVSQSPRYKVTKRGQDVALRCDPISGHVSLYWYRQALGQGPEFLTYFNYEAQQDKSGLPNDRFSAERPEGSISTLTIQRTEQRDSAMYRCASSLDRYTGELFFGEGSRLTVL.

A single count supports this clone. CDR3 in DNA: TGTGCCAGCAGTGAAGCTACAGGGATGAGCCCCTACGAGCAGTACTTC. It specifies CASSEATGMSPYEQYF. This rearrangement joins TRBV6-1 to TRBJ2-7, with a possible D match to TRBD1 (6 bases). The germline CDR1 and CDR2 sequences are MNHNS and SASEGT. The CDR3 totals 16 residues. The ends were cut back, 0 bases at V and 2 bases at J, with 14 bases in the middle.

The rearrangement joins TRBV7-3 to TRBJ2-5; 7 positions match TRBD1. Germline V gene data show CDR1 as SGHTA and CDR2 as FQGTGA. This CDR3 is 15 amino acids long. Trimming at V came to 0 bases and at J to 4 bases, leaving 5 bases not matched to a gene. This CDR3 is CASSLTRGGLETQYF. CDR3 DNA sequence: TGTGCCAGCAGCTTAACAAGAGGGGGCTTAGAGACCCAGTACTTC.

J is TRBJ1-2 and V is TRBV19; TRBD1 aligns across 7 bases. Germline lookup yields CDR1 LNHDA and CDR2 SQIVND (reference sequence). V gave up 6 bases and J gave up 4 bases; unmatched junction bases: 5. There are 13 residues in the CDR3. The CDR3 DNA sequence: TGTGCCAGTAGCCGGGACAGCCGCTATGGCTACACCTTC. It specifies CASSRDSRYGYTF.

This chain joins TRBV12-3 or TRBV12-4 and TRBJ1-2; D gene ambiguous. CDR3 length equals 12 residues. Trimming took off 3 bases at V and 4 bases at J, with 6 bases between the two ends. Written as DNA, the CDR3 is TGTGCCAGCAGTTTCAGGTCCTATGGCTACACCTTC. This translates into CASSFRSYGYTF.

The DNA of the CDR3 is TGTGCCAGCAGTCCGGGGGGCTACGGTGACAATGAGCAGTTCTTC. Its protein is CASSPGGYGDNEQFF. The chain carries TRBV11-3 and TRBJ2-1, with a possible D match to TRBD2 (7 bases). V dropped 6 bases and J dropped 5 bases, with 17 bases sitting between them. The CDR3 sequence is 15 residues long. Per germline, CDR1 SGHNT and CDR2 YENEEA.

The sample holds a few counts of this clone. The CDR3 is CASSSPQGSPQHF. The CDR3 region has the DNA TGTGCCAGCAGTAGCCCCCAGGGAAGTCCCCAGCATTTT. The rearrangement uses TRBV28 and TRBJ1-5; TRBD1 might be the D (5 bases). The length of the CDR3 is 13 residues. V dropped 5 bases and J dropped 10 bases, with 15 bases sitting between them. Germline loops: CDR1 MDHEN, CDR2 SYDVKM. The variable domain in full, with the rest retrieved from reference TRBV28 and TRBJ1-5, is DVKVTQSSRYLVKRTGEKVFLECVQDMDHENMFWYRQDPGLGLRLIYFSYDVKMKEKGDIPEGYSVSREKKERFSLILESASTNQTSMYLCASSSPQGSPQHFGDGTRLSIL.